This TCR beta chain was obtained from a study of blood T cell repertoires in COVID-19. Sequencing used immunoSEQ multiplex PCR; TCRdb keeps in-frame clones, though not all of them. The sample lists roughly 190,000 clones, 83% occurring once. This clone has only a few counts. V gave up 6 bases and J gave up 0 bases; unmatched junction bases: 0. This CDR3 spans 13 amino acids. Germline-derived CDR1 and CDR2 are MNHNY and SVGAGI (reference sequence). The sequencing input was peripheral blood. The J gene is TRBJ2-3, the V gene TRBV6-6; 7 positions agree with TRBD1. The TCR was taken from a woman aged 40 to 55 with acute or convalescent COVID-19. CDR3 in amino acids: CASRQGSTDTQYF. Written as DNA, the CDR3 is TGTGCCAGCAGACAGGGGAGCACAGATACGCAGTATTTT.